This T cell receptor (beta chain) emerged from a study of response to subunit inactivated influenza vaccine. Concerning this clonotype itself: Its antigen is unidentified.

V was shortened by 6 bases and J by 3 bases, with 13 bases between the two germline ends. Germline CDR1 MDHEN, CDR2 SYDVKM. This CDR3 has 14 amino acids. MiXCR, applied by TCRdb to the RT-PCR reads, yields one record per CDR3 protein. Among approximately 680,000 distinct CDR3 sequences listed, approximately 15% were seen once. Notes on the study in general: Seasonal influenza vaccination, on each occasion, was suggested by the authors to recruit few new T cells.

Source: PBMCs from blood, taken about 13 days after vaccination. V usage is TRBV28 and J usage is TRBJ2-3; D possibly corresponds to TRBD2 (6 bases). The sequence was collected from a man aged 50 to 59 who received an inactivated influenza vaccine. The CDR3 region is CASRINGGTDTQYF. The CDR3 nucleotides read TGTGCCAGCAGGATCAATGGGGGGACAGATACGCAGTATTTT. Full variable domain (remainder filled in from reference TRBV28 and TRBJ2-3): DVKVTQSSRYLVKRTGEKVFLECVQDMDHENMFWYRQDPGLGLRLIYFSYDVKMKEKGDIPEGYSVSREKKERFSLILESASTNQTSMYLCASRINGGTDTQYFGPGTRLTVL.